The present T cell receptor beta chain was sequenced within a study of neurological immune-mediated disorders. 5'RACE employing 10-nucleotide random UMIs yielded the cDNA. TCRdb itself ran the 5' RACE reads through MiXCR, one entry per CDR3 protein. The data hold about 55,000 distinct CDR3 sequences, with about 4.2% observed a single time. With 4 bases clipped from V and 7 bases from J, the junction kept 7 bases outside the gene matches. CDR1 and CDR2 (germline): SGHRS, YFSETQ. This CDR3 region has 15 residues. Study-level findings and limits: HTLV-1-associated myelopathy had the most TCR clonal expansion, and multiple sclerosis had the least, less than healthy controls.

Many counts were recorded for this clonotype. What it binds is unknown. The sample was PBMCs. The chain is built from TRBV5-1 and TRBJ2-2, with 10 bases identical to TRBD2. This clonotype originated in a man over 45 with multiple sclerosis. CDR3 nucleotides: TGCGCCAGCAGCCCAGGACTAGCGGAAAACGGGGAGCTGTTTTTT. Amino acids: CASSPGLAENGELFF.